This record covers a single T cell receptor (beta chain). Antigen unknown. This entry comes from a study of identical twins. Study results and limitations: Clonotypes of the beta chain that were abundant in cord blood carried fewer insertions (memory repertoires showed none). Out-of-frame alpha sequences that twins shared showed excess low generation probability.

Addition of a universal primer site occurred through template switching, and cDNA carried unique molecular identifiers. MiXCR, run by TCRdb on the 5' RACE reads, gives a single entry per CDR3 protein. The sample holds more than 1.5 million distinct CDR3 sequences; less than 35% are singletons and the top ten take approximately 0.29%. CDR3 size: 15 residues. The germline V gene has CDR1 SGDLS and CDR2 YYNGEE. The TCR sequence derives from a newborn girl in good health. This chain joins TRBV9 and TRBJ2-5, with TRBD2 as a possible D gene (5 bases). Gene TRBJ2-7 matches the end of the DNA better, so the J call may be wrong. The material sequenced was cord blood. DNA of the CDR3: TGTGCCAGCAGCGCGAACGGGGTTTACCCGAACGAGCAGTACTTC. It is translated as CASSANGVYPNEQYF.